The rows below give T cell receptor beta chains drawn from one sample of a study of cytomegalovirus exposure and HLA in healthy donors. The protocol was immunoSEQ multiplex PCR, while the TCRdb copy is restricted to in-frame clones and leaves out a portion. The sample shows over 150,000 clones, around four fifths of them seen only once. Sequenced sample: PBMCs. The receptors originated from a woman aged 50 to 60 in good health and CMV-seronegative. CDR3s include the opening cysteine and the closing phenylalanine or tryptophan. Fields, in order: CDR3 DNA, CDR3 protein, D gene, J gene, V gene, clone size. The D gene is left open where the match is weak. Part of the rows lack a size; the others show once, few, many or a class for expanded clones.

TGTGCCAGCAGTGGGACAGGTTACGAGCAGTACTTC CASSGTGYEQYF TRBD1 TRBJ2-7 TRBV27 few
TGCGCCAGCAGCTTCGGGACTAGCGGGGGTAGTGAGCAGTTCTTC CASSFGTSGGSEQFF TRBD2 TRBJ2-1 TRBV5-1 -
TGTGCCAGCAGTTACGGGGACAGCTCCTATAATTCACCCCTCCACTTT CASSYGDSSYNSPLHF TRBD1 TRBJ1-6 TRBV6-5 -
TGTGCCACCAGCAGAGTGCTCGCTAACCAAGAGACCCAGTACTTC CATSRVLANQETQYF - TRBJ2-5 TRBV15 -
TGTGCCAGCAGAAGACTAGCGGGGGAGCCAGATACGCAGTATTTT CASRRLAGEPDTQYF TRBD2 TRBJ2-3 TRBV2 -
TGTGCCAGCAGCTTGGCGCCCGGGACAGGGAACAATCAGTACTTC CASSLAPGTGNNQYF TRBD1 TRBJ2-4 TRBV5-5 -
TGTGCCAGCAGTACATCAGGGAAGACTAATGAAAAACTGTTTTTT CASSTSGKTNEKLFF - TRBJ1-4 TRBV28 once
TGCGCCAGCAGCCAAAAGCGGGGCTCCTACAATGAGCAGTTCTTC CASSQKRGSYNEQFF TRBD2 TRBJ2-1 TRBV4-3 -
TGTGCCAGCAGCCGTGGACAGTCCTATAATTCACCCCTCCACTTT CASSRGQSYNSPLHF - TRBJ1-6 TRBV7-2 -
TGTGCCAGCAGCAGAGGGACAGATGAAAAACTGTTTTTT CASSRGTDEKLFF TRBD1 TRBJ1-4 TRBV9 few
TGTGCCAGCAGCTTATTCAGGCTCGCAAGCTCCTACAATGAGCAGTTCTTC CASSLFRLASSYNEQFF - TRBJ2-1 TRBV7-2 -
TGTGCCAGCAGCTTAGGGACATTGGACCTCACAGATACGCAGTATTTT CASSLGTLDLTDTQYF - TRBJ2-3 TRBV11-3 -
TGTGCCAGCAGGCAGGGCTCTGGAAACACCATATATTTT CASRQGSGNTIYF - TRBJ1-3 TRBV7-2 -
TGTGCCAGCAGCGTAGCAGACAGGTTTGCCTACGAGCAGTACTTC CASSVADRFAYEQYF - TRBJ2-7 TRBV9 -
TGTGCCAGCAGCTTAGTTGGGGCTGGAACTGAAGCTTTCTTT CASSLVGAGTEAFF - TRBJ1-1 TRBV7-2 -
TGTGCCAGCAGTGGGGAGGAGACCCAGTACTTC CASSGEETQYF - TRBJ2-5 TRBV2 -
TGTGCCAGCAGTGAAGCAGGCGGGGGAATCACTGAAGCTTTCTTT CASSEAGGGITEAFF - TRBJ1-1 TRBV2 -
TGCGCCAGCAGCCAAGGGCGGGGGGGGTTTGGTGAGCAGTTCTTC CASSQGRGGFGEQFF TRBD2 TRBJ2-1 TRBV4-1 few